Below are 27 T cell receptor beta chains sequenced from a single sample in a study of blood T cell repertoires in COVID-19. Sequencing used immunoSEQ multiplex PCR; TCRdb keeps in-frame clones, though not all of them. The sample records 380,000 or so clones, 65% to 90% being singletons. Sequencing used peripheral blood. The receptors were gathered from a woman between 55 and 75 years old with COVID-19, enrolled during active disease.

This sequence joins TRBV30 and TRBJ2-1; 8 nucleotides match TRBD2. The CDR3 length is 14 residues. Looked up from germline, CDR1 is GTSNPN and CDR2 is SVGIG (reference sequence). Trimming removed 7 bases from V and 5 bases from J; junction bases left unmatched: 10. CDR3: CAYEPGGDHNEQFF. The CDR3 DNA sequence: TGTGCCTACGAACCGGGGGGGGACCACAATGAGCAGTTCTTC.

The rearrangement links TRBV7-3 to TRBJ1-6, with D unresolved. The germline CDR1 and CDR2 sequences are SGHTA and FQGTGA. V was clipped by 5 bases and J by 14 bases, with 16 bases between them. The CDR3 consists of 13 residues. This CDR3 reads CASSLDAQNTLHF. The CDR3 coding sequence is TGTGCCAGCAGCCTAGATGCTCAGAACACCCTCCACTTT.

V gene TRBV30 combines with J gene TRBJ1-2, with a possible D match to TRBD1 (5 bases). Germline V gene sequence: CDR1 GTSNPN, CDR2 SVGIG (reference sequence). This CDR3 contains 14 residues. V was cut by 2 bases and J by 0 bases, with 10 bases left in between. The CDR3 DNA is TGTGCCTGGAGTCGCGGGGGGGCTAACTATGGCTACACCTTC. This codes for CAWSRGGANYGYTF.

CDR3 sequence: CAWSWDRLNSPLHF. The CDR3 DNA reads TGTGCCTGGAGCTGGGACAGGTTGAATTCACCCCTCCACTTT. This chain links TRBV30 with TRBJ1-6, with TRBD1 matching 8 bases. V was clipped by 3 bases and J by 7 bases; unmatched bases: 5. This CDR3 has 14 residues. Germline V gene lookup returns CDR1 GTSNPN and CDR2 SVGIG (reference sequence).

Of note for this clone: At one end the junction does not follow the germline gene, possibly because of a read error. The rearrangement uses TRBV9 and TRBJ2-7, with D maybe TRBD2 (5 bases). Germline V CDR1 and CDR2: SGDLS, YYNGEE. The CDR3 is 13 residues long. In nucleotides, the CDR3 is TGTGCCAGCAGCCCTCGAGCGGACGGCTCGGGCACCTTC. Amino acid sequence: CASSPRADGSGTF. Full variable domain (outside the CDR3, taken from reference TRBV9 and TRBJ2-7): DSGVTQTPKHLITATGQRVTLRCSPRSGDLSVYWYQQSLDQGLQFLIQYYNGEERAKGNILERFSAQQFPDLHSELNLSSLELGDSALYFCASSPRADGSGTFGPGTRLTVT.

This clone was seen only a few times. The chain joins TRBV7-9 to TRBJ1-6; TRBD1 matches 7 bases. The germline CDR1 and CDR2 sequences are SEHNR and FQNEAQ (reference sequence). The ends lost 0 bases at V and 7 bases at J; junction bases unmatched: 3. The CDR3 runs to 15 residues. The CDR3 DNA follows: TGTGCCAGCAGCTTAGCGAGGGGGCTGAATTCACCCCTCCACTTT. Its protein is CASSLARGLNSPLHF.

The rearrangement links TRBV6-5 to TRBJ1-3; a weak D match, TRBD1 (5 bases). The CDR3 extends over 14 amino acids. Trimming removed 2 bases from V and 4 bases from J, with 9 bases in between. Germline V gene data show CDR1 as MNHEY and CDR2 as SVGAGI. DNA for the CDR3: TGTGCCAGCAGTTACGGCGGGGGGGGAAACACCATATATTTT. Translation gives CASSYGGGGNTIYF.

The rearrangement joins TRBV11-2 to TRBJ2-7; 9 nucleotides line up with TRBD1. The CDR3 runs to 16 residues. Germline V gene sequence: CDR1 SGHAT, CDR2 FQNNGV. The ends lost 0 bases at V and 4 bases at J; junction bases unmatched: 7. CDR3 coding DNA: TGTGCCAGCAGCTTAGATCGGACAGGGGCTAGGTACGAGCAGTACTTC. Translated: CASSLDRTGARYEQYF. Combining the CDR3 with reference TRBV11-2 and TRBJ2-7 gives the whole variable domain EAGVAQSPRYKIIEKRQSVAFWCNPISGHATLYWYQQILGQGPKLLIQFQNNGVVDDSQLPKDRFSAERLKGVDSTLKIQPAKLEDSAVYLCASSLDRTGARYEQYFGPGTRLTVT.

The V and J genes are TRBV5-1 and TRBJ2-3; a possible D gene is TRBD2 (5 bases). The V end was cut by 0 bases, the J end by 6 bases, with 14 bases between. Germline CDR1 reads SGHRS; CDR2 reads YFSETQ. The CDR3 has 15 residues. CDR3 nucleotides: TGCGCCAGCAGCTTGGCAAGGACTTTTTGGGATACGCAGTATTTT. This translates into CASSLARTFWDTQYF.

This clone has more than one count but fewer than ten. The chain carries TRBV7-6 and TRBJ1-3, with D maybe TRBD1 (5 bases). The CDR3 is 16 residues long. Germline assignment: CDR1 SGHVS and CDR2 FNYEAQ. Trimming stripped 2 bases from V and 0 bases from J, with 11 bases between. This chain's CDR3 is CASSLIRQISGNTIYF. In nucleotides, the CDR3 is TGTGCCAGCAGCTTAATTCGACAGATCTCTGGAAACACCATATATTTT.

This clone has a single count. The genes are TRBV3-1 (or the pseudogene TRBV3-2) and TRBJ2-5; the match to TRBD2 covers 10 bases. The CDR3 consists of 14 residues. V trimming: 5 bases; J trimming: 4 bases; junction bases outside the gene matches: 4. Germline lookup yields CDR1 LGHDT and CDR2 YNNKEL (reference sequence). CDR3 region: CASSDRLAGETQYF. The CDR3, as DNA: TGTGCCAGCAGCGATCGACTAGCGGGAGAGACCCAGTACTTC.

The CDR3 reads CASSETGRTGDGYTF. DNA of the CDR3: TGTGCCAGCAGTGAAACCGGGAGGACAGGGGATGGCTACACCTTC. The gene calls are TRBV25-1 and TRBJ1-2; TRBD1 matches 9 bases. CDR1 is MGHDK, CDR2 SYGVNS, per germline. The CDR3 extends over 15 amino acids. With 2 bases clipped from V and 6 bases from J, the junction kept 7 bases outside the gene matches.

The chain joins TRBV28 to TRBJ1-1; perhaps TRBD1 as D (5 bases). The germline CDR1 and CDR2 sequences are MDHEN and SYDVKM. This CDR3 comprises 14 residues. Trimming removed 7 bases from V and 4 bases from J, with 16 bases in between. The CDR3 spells CASTTGASSTEAFF. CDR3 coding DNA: TGTGCCAGCACTACAGGAGCTTCGAGCACTGAAGCTTTCTTT. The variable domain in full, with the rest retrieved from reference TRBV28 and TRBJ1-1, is DVKVTQSSRYLVKRTGEKVFLECVQDMDHENMFWYRQDPGLGLRLIYFSYDVKMKEKGDIPEGYSVSREKKERFSLILESASTNQTSMYLCASTTGASSTEAFFGQGTRLTVV.

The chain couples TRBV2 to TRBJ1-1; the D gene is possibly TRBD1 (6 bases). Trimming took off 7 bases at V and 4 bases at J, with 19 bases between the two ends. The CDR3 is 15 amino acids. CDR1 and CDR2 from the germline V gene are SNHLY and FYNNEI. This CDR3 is CASMGGGPPITEAFF. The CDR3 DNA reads TGTGCCAGCATGGGCGGGGGCCCCCCGATCACTGAAGCTTTCTTT.

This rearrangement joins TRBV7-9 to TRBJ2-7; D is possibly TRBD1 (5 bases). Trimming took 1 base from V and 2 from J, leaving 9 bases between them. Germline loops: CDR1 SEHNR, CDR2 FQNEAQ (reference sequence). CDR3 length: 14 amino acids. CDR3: CASSLGGPTYEQYF. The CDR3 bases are TGTGCCAGCAGCTTAGGGGGCCCAACCTACGAGCAGTACTTC.

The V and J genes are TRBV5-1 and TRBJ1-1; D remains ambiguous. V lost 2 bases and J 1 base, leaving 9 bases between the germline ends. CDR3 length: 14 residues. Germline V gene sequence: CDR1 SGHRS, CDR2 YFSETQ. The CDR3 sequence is CASSFAAANTEAFF. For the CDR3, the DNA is TGCGCCAGCAGCTTTGCGGCGGCGAACACTGAAGCTTTCTTT.

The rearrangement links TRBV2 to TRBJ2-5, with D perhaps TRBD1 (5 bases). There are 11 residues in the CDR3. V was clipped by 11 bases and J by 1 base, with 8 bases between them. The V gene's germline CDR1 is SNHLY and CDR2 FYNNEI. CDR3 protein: CASGIQETQYF. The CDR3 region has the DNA TGTGCCTCAGGGATCCAAGAGACCCAGTACTTC.

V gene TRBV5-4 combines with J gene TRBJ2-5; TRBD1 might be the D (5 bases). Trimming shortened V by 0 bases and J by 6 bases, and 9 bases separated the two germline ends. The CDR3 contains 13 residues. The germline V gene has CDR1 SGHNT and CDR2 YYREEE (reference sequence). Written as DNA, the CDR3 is TGTGCCAGCAGCTTGGAAGGGGCGAAGACCCAGTACTTC. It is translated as CASSLEGAKTQYF.

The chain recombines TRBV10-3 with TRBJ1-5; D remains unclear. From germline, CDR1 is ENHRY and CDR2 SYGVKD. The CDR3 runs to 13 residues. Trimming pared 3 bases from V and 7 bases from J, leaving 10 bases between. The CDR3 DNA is TGTGCCATCAGTGATGCGGGGAGGCAGCCCCAGCATTTT. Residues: CAISDAGRQPQHF.

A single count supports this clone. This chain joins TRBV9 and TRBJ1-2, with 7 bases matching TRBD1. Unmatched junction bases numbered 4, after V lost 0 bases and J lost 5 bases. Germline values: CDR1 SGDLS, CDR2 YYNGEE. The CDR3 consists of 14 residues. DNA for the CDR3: TGTGCCAGCAGCGTAGGCGAGACAGGGTATGGCTACACCTTC. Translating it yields CASSVGETGYGYTF. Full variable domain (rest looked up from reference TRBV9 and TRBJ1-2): DSGVTQTPKHLITATGQRVTLRCSPRSGDLSVYWYQQSLDQGLQFLIQYYNGEERAKGNILERFSAQQFPDLHSELNLSSLELGDSALYFCASSVGETGYGYTFGSGTRLTVV.

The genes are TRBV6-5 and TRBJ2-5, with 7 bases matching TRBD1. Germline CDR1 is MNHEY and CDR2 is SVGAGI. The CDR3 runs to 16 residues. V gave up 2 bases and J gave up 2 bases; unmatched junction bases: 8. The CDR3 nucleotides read TGTGCCAGCAGTTACCTAGGACAGGACCTGCAAGAGACCCAGTACTTC. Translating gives CASSYLGQDLQETQYF.

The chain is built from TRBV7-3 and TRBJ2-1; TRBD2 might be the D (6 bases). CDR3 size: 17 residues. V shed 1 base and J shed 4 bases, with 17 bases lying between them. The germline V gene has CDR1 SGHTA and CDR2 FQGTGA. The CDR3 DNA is TGTGCCAGCAGCTTAAATTTCGGGACTCTAGAATACAATGAGCAGTTCTTC. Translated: CASSLNFGTLEYNEQFF.

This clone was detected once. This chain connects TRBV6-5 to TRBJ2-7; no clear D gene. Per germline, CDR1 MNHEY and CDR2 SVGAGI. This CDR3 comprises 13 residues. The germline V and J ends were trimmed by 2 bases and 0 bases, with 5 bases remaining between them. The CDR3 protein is CASSYRFSYEQYF. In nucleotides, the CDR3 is TGTGCCAGCAGTTACCGGTTCTCCTACGAGCAGTACTTC.

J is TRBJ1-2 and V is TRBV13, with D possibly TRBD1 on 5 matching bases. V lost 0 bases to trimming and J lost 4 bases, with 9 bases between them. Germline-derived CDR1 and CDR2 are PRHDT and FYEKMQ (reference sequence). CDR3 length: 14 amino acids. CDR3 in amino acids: CASSLGRGSYGYTF. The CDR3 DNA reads TGTGCCAGCAGCTTAGGGCGGGGGTCCTATGGCTACACCTTC.

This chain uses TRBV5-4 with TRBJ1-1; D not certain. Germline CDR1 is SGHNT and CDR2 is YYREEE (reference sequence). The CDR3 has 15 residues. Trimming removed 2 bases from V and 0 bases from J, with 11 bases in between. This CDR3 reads CASSFLRGLNTEAFF. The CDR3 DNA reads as TGTGCCAGCAGCTTCCTGCGCGGCTTGAACACTGAAGCTTTCTTT.

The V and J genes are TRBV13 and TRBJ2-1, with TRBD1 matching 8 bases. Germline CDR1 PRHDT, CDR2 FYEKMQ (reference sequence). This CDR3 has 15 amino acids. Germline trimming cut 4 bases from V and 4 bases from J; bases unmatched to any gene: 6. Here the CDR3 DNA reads TGTGCCAGCAGCTCGGCCGGGACAGGATACAATGAGCAGTTCTTC. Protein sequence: CASSSAGTGYNEQFF.

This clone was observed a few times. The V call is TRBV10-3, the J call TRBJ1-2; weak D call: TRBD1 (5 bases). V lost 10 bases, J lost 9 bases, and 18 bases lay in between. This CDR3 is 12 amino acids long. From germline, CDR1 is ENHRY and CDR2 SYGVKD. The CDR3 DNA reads TGTGCCACCCTGGGAGGGGTTCCGAGCTACACCTTC. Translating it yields CATLGGVPSYTF.